This entry features one T cell receptor (beta chain) sequence. The data belong to a study of blood T cell repertoires in COVID-19. The repertoire was sequenced with immunoSEQ multiplex PCR; TCRdb's copy has only in-frame clones and lacks some. Of more than 200,000 clones detected, less than 90% appear once; the ten largest clones hold 4.2%. CDR1 is ENHRY, CDR2 SYGVKD, per germline. This CDR3 has 14 amino acids. V lost 6 bases and J lost 4; bases outside the gene matches: 5. The gene calls are TRBV10-3 and TRBJ1-5; 8 nucleotides agree with TRBD1. The TCR sequence derives from a man between 60 and 75 years old with acute or convalescent COVID-19. The material sequenced was peripheral blood. The CDR3 bases are TGTGCCATCAGGGCGGGACAGGATAATCAGCCCCAGCATTTT. Its protein is CAIRAGQDNQPQHF.